This section outlines one T cell receptor (beta chain) sequence together with its context. Random-hexamer reverse transcription was applied to roughly 0.5 to 1 ug RNA. One entry per CDR3 protein, called by TCRdb with MiXCR from the immunoSEQ multiplex PCR reads. This table has about 2,600 distinct CDR3 sequences, less than 85% appearing once. The CDR3 is made up of 14 amino acids. V dropped 1 base and J dropped 4; count of bases not matched to a gene: 1. The V gene's germline CDR1 is SGHAT and CDR2 FQNNGV. TEMRA sorting relied on memory subsets defined by CD27 and CD45RA staining. The sample originates from a study of CD8 T cells in Susac syndrome.

This sequence joins TRBV11-2 and TRBJ2-5; 9 bases are shared with TRBD2. The source material was CD8+ TEMRA cells from PBMCs. Subset noted: FACS-sorted terminally differentiated effector memory CD8+ T cells re-expressing CD45RA (CD8+ TEMRA). The receptor was isolated from a human donor with Susac syndrome. CDR3 in DNA: TGTGCCAGCAGCTTAGGGGGACTAGCAGAGACCCAGTACTTC. Translated: CASSLGGLAETQYF.